Below are 25 T cell receptor beta chains sequenced from a single sample in a study of PD-1 blockade in classical Hodgkin lymphoma. This table comes from immunoSEQ multiplex PCR, and its TCRdb copy is limited to in-frame clones, with some not included. Seen here are 50,000 or so clones, 86% observed once, and the top ten hold approximately 7%. Time point: cycle 4 day 1 (C4D1), after more than 5 weeks of nivolumab. Relapse was seen in all patients after autologous stem cell transplantation, and brentuximab vedotin exposure was variable. The material sequenced was peripheral blood mononuclear cells (PBMCs), taken before the fourth cycle of nivolumab. These receptors came from a human donor with classical Hodgkin lymphoma.

The chain has TRBV19 and TRBJ1-4; a weak D match, TRBD1 (5 bases). Germline V gene data show CDR1 as LNHDA and CDR2 as SQIVND (reference sequence). The V end lost 2 bases, the J end lost 8 bases, and 12 bases lay between the germline ends. This CDR3 has 14 amino acids. CDR3 DNA sequence: TGTGCCAGTAGTATACCTCCCGGGGACGAAAAACTGTTTTTT. Its translation is CASSIPPGDEKLFF.

The chain has TRBV21-1 and TRBJ2-7; the table gives TRBD1 as D, unverified against the DNA. TRBV21-1 is designated a pseudogene. This CDR3 region has 14 residues. CDR3 DNA: TGTGCCAGCAGTCCGGACAGGGGGCGTTACGAGCAGTACTTC. Its translation is CASSPDRGRYEQYF.

The rearrangement links TRBV29-1 to TRBJ2-5; D is tentatively TRBD1 or TRBD2 (6 bases each). This CDR3 is 16 amino acids long. From germline, CDR1 is SQVTM and CDR2 ANQGSEA. Trimming cost V 0 bases and J 5 bases, with 19 bases left between them. The CDR3 region is CSVEDPLSGGFETQYF. The CDR3 DNA is TGCAGCGTTGAAGACCCCCTCTCCGGGGGCTTTGAGACCCAGTACTTC.

V usage is TRBV7-2 and J usage is TRBJ2-7; TRBD1 matches at 7 bases. Per the germline V gene, CDR1 is SGHTA and CDR2 is FQGNSA. This CDR3 has 14 residues. V lost 1 base to trimming and J lost 0 bases; unmatched junction nucleotides: 0. The CDR3 here is CASSLGDSSYEQYF. Here the CDR3 DNA reads TGTGCCAGCAGCTTAGGGGACAGCTCCTACGAGCAGTACTTC.

This clone has only one observation. V gene TRBV4-1 combines with J gene TRBJ1-4; D is perhaps TRBD1 (6 bases). The V and J ends lost 4 bases and 7 bases respectively, with 22 bases between them. This CDR3 region has 17 residues. CDR1 MGHRA and CDR2 YSYEKL come from the germline V gene. CDR3 protein: CASSPQLSTGRTEKLFF. In DNA, the CDR3 is TGCGCCAGCAGCCCTCAATTGTCGACAGGACGGACTGAAAAACTGTTTTTT.

This clone was seen only a few times. This chain connects TRBV27 to TRBJ1-5, with 7 positions matching TRBD1. The CDR3 has 14 amino acids. V was pared by 3 bases and J by 4 bases, with 3 bases of the junction left unmatched. CDR1 and CDR2 (germline): MNHEY, SMNVEV (reference sequence). This chain's CDR3 is CASSFQGENQPQHF. The CDR3 DNA follows: TGTGCCAGCAGTTTCCAGGGGGAGAATCAGCCCCAGCATTTT.

V and J are TRBV29-1 and TRBJ1-3; D unresolved. Germline V gene lookup returns CDR1 SQVTM and CDR2 ANQGSEA. The CDR3 extends over 14 amino acids. Deletions cut 5 bases from V and 0 bases from J, with 11 bases between. In nucleotides, the CDR3 is TGCAGCGTTCATGAAGGGTACTCTGGAAACACCATATATTTT. It yields the protein CSVHEGYSGNTIYF. Full variable domain (rest looked up from reference TRBV29-1 and TRBJ1-3): SAVISQKPSRDICQRGTSLTIQCQVDSQVTMMFWYRQQPGQSLTLIATANQGSEATYESGFVIDKFPISRPNLTFSTLTVSNMSPEDSSIYLCSVHEGYSGNTIYFGEGSWLTVV.

This clone was detected only once. This chain links TRBV28 with TRBJ2-7; 11 bases align to TRBD1. This CDR3 region has 18 residues. Per germline, CDR1 MDHEN and CDR2 SYDVKM. V shed 3 bases and J 7 bases; nucleotides not matched to a gene: 17. CDR3 sequence reads: CASSFPGQGAISGIEQYF. The DNA for the CDR3 is TGTGCCAGCAGTTTTCCTGGACAGGGGGCCATAAGCGGGATTGAGCAGTACTTC.

The CDR3 coding sequence is TGTGCCAGCAGGGAGGGGCAGGGAATCTGGGAGCTGTTTTTT. It is translated as CASREGQGIWELFF. J is TRBJ2-2 and V is TRBV2, with a weak D call TRBD2 (6 bases). Germline lookup yields CDR1 SNHLY and CDR2 FYNNEI. Deletions cut 6 bases from V and 9 bases from J, with 17 bases between. The CDR3 is 14 residues long.

The rearrangement uses TRBV4-3 and TRBJ2-7, with D uncertain. V gave up 2 bases and J gave up 5 bases, with 10 bases separating them. The CDR3 has 13 amino acids. Germline V lookup: CDR1 LGHNA, CDR2 YSLEER. The CDR3, as DNA: TGCGCCAGCAGCCAATTCTCTTACGACGAGCAGTACTTC. Residues: CASSQFSYDEQYF.

The V call is TRBV9, the J call TRBJ2-7; 10 bases line up with TRBD2. With V trimmed by 4 bases and J by 1 base, 11 bases remained unmatched. The CDR3 has 17 residues. The germline gives CDR1 SGDLS, CDR2 YYNGEE. This chain's CDR3 is CASSHPSSGGSSYEQYF. Here the CDR3 DNA reads TGTGCCAGCAGCCACCCCTCTAGCGGGGGTTCTTCCTACGAGCAGTACTTC. Combining the CDR3 with reference TRBV9 and TRBJ2-7 gives the whole variable domain DSGVTQTPKHLITATGQRVTLRCSPRSGDLSVYWYQQSLDQGLQFLIQYYNGEERAKGNILERFSAQQFPDLHSELNLSSLELGDSALYFCASSHPSSGGSSYEQYFGPGTRLTVT.

The chain uses TRBV29-1 and TRBJ2-3; D is perhaps TRBD1 or TRBD2 (5 bases each). The CDR3 consists of 12 residues. V was pared by 6 bases and J by 1 base, with 8 bases between. Germline values: CDR1 SQVTM, CDR2 ANQGSEA. The CDR3 coding sequence is TGCAGCGTGGGGGACGGCACAGATACGCAGTATTTT. Protein sequence: CSVGDGTDTQYF.

The rearrangement joins TRBV11-3 to TRBJ1-1; D gene ambiguous. The CDR3 is 13 amino acids. In germline, CDR1 is SGHNT, CDR2 YENEEA. Trimming shortened V by 5 bases and J by 1 base, and 8 bases separated the two germline ends. The CDR3 spells CASSADTNTEAFF. CDR3 coding DNA: TGTGCCAGCAGCGCCGATACGAACACTGAAGCTTTCTTT.

The chain combines TRBV6-5 with TRBJ2-7; TRBD2 aligns across 11 bases. The V gene end was trimmed by 5 bases and the J gene end by 1 base; junction bases not matched to a gene: 4. Germline V gene data show CDR1 as MNHEY and CDR2 as SVGAGI. The CDR3 covers 15 residues. The CDR3 here is CASSTSGGGSYEQYF. The CDR3 nucleotides are TGTGCCAGCAGTACTAGCGGGGGCGGGTCCTACGAGCAGTACTTC.

The CDR3: CASSLERGGTRTDTQYF. The CDR3 coding sequence is TGTGCCAGCAGCTTAGAACGGGGGGGCACTCGCACAGATACGCAGTATTTT. This chain uses TRBV7-8 with TRBJ2-3, with 8 bases fitting TRBD2. Germline lookup yields CDR1 SGHVS and CDR2 FQNEAQ. This CDR3 is 17 amino acids long. V dropped 1 base and J dropped 1; count of bases not matched to a gene: 7.

The chain uses TRBV5-1 and TRBJ2-7; 8 bases align to TRBD1. Trimming removed 4 bases from V and 5 bases from J; junction bases left unmatched: 2. The CDR3 is 12 amino acids. Germline CDR1 and CDR2: SGHRS and YFSETQ. The CDR3 nucleotides are TGCGCCAGCAGCCAGACAGGGGACGAGCAGTACTTC. Protein product: CASSQTGDEQYF.

V gene TRBV5-1 combines with J gene TRBJ2-3; 10 bases line up with TRBD2. CDR1 is SGHRS and CDR2 is YFSETQ in the germline V gene. This CDR3 is 15 amino acids long. J was trimmed by 1 base and V by 4 bases; bases with no gene match: 3. The DNA for the CDR3 is TGCGCCAGCAGCATAGGGACTAGCGGCACAGATACGCAGTATTTT. Its protein product is CASSIGTSGTDTQYF.

This clone occurred a few times. This chain connects TRBV6-4 to TRBJ2-3; 7 bases map to TRBD2. The CDR3 length is 14 residues. The V and J ends lost 5 bases and 2 bases, in that order; junction bases with no gene match: 4. CDR1 is MRHNA, CDR2 SNTAGT, per germline. This CDR3 reads CASSPTSDTDTQYF. Here the CDR3 DNA reads TGTGCCAGCAGTCCTACTAGCGACACAGATACGCAGTATTTT.

The chain joins TRBV5-4 to TRBJ2-3; no firm D call. Per the germline V gene, CDR1 is SGHNT and CDR2 is YYREEE (reference sequence). This CDR3 spans 12 amino acids. V shed 5 bases and J shed 0 bases, with 4 bases lying between them. CDR3 sequence (DNA): TGTGCCAGCAGACAAAGCACAGATACGCAGTATTTT. This sequence encodes CASRQSTDTQYF.

The chain couples TRBV27 to TRBJ2-3, with D hard to call. V lost 6 bases to trimming and J lost 3 bases, with 16 bases between them. Germline loops: CDR1 MNHEY, CDR2 SMNVEV (reference sequence). The CDR3 length is 15 residues. DNA of the CDR3: TGTGCCAGCAGCCGGACCCTCTTTGATACAGATACGCAGTATTTT. It is translated as CASSRTLFDTDTQYF.

The chain couples TRBV7-8 to TRBJ1-1; D not certain. This CDR3 is 16 amino acids long. Trimming removed 3 bases at V and 4 bases at J, with 18 bases between. In germline, CDR1 is SGHVS, CDR2 FQNEAQ. The CDR3 protein is CASSFNRAASGTEAFF. CDR3 sequence (DNA): TGTGCCAGCAGCTTCAACCGGGCCGCGAGTGGCACTGAAGCTTTCTTT.

The V and J genes are TRBV5-1 and TRBJ2-5; TRBD1 agrees at 9 bases. The CDR3 has 14 residues. The V segment lost 1 base and the J segment 5 bases; nucleotides outside the gene matches: 3. The germline V gene has CDR1 SGHRS and CDR2 YFSETQ. CDR3 nucleotide sequence: TGCGCCAGCAGCTTGACAGGGGGCGGGGAGACCCAGTACTTC. Translating gives CASSLTGGGETQYF.

This rearrangement joins TRBV5-1 to TRBJ2-7; 8 positions agree with TRBD1. This CDR3 is 14 amino acids long. CDR1 is SGHRS and CDR2 is YFSETQ in the germline V gene. Trimming took 3 bases from V and 5 from J; bases not matched to a gene: 7. CDR3: CASSWTDRDDEQYF. The CDR3 region has the DNA TGCGCCAGCAGCTGGACGGACAGGGACGACGAGCAGTACTTC.

This chain connects TRBV7-3 to TRBJ2-1; 9 bases fit TRBD1. The germline CDR1 and CDR2 sequences are SGHTA and FQGTGA. The CDR3 length is 15 residues. J lost 3 bases, V lost 2 bases, and 2 bases had no gene match. For the CDR3, the DNA is TGTGCCAGCAGCTTAGGGGACAGGGTCTACAATGAGCAGTTCTTC. Translating it yields CASSLGDRVYNEQFF.

For this clone: One end of the junction fails to match germline, which may point to a read error. This chain joins TRBV6-1 and TRBJ1-5, with D maybe TRBD1 (6 bases). In germline, CDR1 is MNHNS, CDR2 SASEGT. CDR3 length: 15 residues. The CDR3 loop is CASNEEASGVQPQHF. The CDR3, as DNA: TGTGCCAGCAATGAAGAGGCATCAGGGGTTCAGCCCCAGCATTTT.